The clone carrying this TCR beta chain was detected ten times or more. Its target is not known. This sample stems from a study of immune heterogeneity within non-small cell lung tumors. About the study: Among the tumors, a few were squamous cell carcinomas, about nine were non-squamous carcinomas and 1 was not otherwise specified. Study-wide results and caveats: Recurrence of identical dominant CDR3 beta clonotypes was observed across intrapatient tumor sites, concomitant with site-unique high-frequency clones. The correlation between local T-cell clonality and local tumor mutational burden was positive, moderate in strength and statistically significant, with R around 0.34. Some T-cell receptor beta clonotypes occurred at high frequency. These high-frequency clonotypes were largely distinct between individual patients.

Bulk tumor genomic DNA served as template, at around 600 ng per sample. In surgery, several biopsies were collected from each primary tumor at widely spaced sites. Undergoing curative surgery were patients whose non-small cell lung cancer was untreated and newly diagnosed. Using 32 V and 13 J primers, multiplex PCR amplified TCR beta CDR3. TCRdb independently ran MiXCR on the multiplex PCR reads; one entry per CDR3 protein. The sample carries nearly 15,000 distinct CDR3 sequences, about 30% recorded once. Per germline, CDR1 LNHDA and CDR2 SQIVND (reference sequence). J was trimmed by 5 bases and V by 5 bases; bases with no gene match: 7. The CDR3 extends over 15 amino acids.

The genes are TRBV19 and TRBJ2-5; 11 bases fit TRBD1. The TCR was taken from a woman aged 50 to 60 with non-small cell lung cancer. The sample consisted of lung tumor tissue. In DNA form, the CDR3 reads TGTGCCAGTAGTCCTCCGGACAGGGGGCATGAGACCCAGTACTTC. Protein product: CASSPPDRGHETQYF.